This record covers a single TCR beta chain. Its antigen is still unknown. The authors built bulk TCR libraries by previously described methods with listed TCR primers. TCRdb passed the PCR reads through MiXCR, listing each CDR3 protein once. The table includes 400,000 to 600,000 distinct CDR3 sequences, 20% to 25% detected once. The sample is drawn from a study of molecular identifiers for immune sequencing clone quantification. Looked up from germline, CDR1 is MNHEY and CDR2 is SMNVEV (reference sequence). V lost 6 bases and J lost 3; bases outside the gene matches: 7. This CDR3 has 14 residues. Whole-study results and caveats: Clonotypes topping 20 RNA copies carried over 98% of effector molecules but under 1% of naive ones.

The chain employs TRBV27 and TRBJ2-7; 8 bases fit TRBD1. Sample: naive CD8+ T cells from blood, with Jurkat cell RNA spiked in. Subset defined: FACS-sorted CD8+CD4-CCR7+CD45RA+ naive T cells. The clonotype was recovered from a human donor in good health. Some libraries in this study had Jurkat cell RNA spiked in. DNA for the CDR3: TGTGCCAGCAGCTGGGCAGGGGGCTACTACGAGCAGTACTTC. As protein: CASSWAGGYYEQYF.